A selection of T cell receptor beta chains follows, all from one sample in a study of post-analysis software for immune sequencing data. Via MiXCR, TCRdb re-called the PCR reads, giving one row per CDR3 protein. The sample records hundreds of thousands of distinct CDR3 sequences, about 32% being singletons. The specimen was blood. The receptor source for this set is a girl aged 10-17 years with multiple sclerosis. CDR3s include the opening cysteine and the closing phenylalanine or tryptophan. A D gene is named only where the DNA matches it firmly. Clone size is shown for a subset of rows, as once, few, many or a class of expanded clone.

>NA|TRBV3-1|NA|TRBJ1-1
TGTGCCAGCAGCCAAGGTTCCGAAACGGGAGCTTTCTTT
CASSQGSETGAFF
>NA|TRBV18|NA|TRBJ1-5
TGTGCCAGCTCACCAGAATTCTTGCAGCCCCAGCATTTT
CASSPEFLQPQHF
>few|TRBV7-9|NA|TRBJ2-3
TGTGCCAGCCTATCTACAGCTAAAGCAGATACGCAGTATTTT
CASLSTAKADTQYF
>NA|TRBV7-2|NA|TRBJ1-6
TGTGCCAGCAGCTTAGTTGGCAGATTCATCCACGAGCAGTACTTT
CASSLVGRFIHEQYF
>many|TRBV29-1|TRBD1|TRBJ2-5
TGCAGCGCCGTCCGGGACAGGAGTCTGACCCAGTACTTC
CSAVRDRSLTQYF
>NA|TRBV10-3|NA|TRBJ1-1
TGTGCCATCAGGGGGAGTTGGGTGAACACTGAAGCTTTCTTT
CAIRGSWVNTEAFF
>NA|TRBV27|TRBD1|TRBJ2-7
TGTGCCAGCAGTTTAACAGGGGCGTCAAGCTCCTACGAGCAGTACTTC
CASSLTGASSSYEQYF
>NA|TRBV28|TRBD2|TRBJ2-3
TGTGCCAGCAGCCGAGGGTTGGGACTAGCGGGAGGACTCACAGATACGCAGTATTTT
CASSRGLGLAGGLTDTQYF
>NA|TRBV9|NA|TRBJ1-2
TGTGCCAGCAGCCACCGAGCAGGAGGTTTTTCGGAAGGCTACACCTTC
CASSHRAGGFSEGYTF
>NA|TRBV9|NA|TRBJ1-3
TGTGCCAGCAGCGGATGGGGAGGGCTCTCTGGAAACACCATATATTTT
CASSGWGGLSGNTIYF
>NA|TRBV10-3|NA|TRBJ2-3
TGTGCCATCACTAACACAGATACGCAGTATTTT
CAITNTDTQYF
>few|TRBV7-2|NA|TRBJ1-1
TGTGCCAGCAGCTTATTTAGCCCTAGCACTGAAGCTTTCTTT
CASSLFSPSTEAFF
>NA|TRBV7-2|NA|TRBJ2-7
TGTGCCAGCAGCTTAGCTATCGACAGGACAACCTACGAGCAGTACTTC
CASSLAIDRTTYEQYF
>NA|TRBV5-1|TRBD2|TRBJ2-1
TGCGCCAGCAGCTTGGGGTTGGCTAGCGGCTACAATGAGCAGTTCTTC
CASSLGLASGYNEQFF
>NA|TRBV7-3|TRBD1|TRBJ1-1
TGTGCCAGCAGCCCAACAGGGACAGTTGGCGCTGAAGCTTTCTTT
CASSPTGTVGAEAFF
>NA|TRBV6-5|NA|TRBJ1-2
TGTGCCAGCAGCCCCAGGACAGAGAGGAATTATGGCTACACCTTC
CASSPRTERNYGYTF
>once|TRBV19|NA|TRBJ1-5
TGTGCCAGTAGTAAGTCAGGCAATCAGCCCCAGCATTTT
CASSKSGNQPQHF
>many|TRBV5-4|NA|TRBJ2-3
TGTGCCAGCAGCCCCGCCCTCGGGAGAGGGGGGACAGATACGCAGTATTTT
CASSPALGRGGTDTQYF
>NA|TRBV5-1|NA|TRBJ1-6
TGCGCCAGCAGCTTGGAGCGGAGGGGTAGGTTCGGCTCACCCCTCCACTTT
CASSLERRGRFGSPLHF
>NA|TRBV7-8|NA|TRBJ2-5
TGTGCCAGCAGCTTGCTGGGTTACGGTGAGACCCAGTACTTC
CASSLLGYGETQYF
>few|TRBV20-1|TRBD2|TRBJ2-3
TGCAGTGCTAGTACTAGCGGGAGGACAAGCACAGATACGCAGTATTTT
CSASTSGRTSTDTQYF
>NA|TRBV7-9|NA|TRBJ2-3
TGTGCCAGCAGCGCTCGAACCTGGACAGATACGCAGTATTTT
CASSARTWTDTQYF
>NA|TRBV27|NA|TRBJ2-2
TGTGCCAGCAGTGGGGGGGCACTAGATACCGGGGAGCTGTTTTTT
CASSGGALDTGELFF
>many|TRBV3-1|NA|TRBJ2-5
TGTGCCAGCAGCCCCACCCGGGAAGAGACCCAGTACTTC
CASSPTREETQYF
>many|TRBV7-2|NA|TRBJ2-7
TGTGCCAGCAGCCCCCGTGCCGAACCCTACGAGCAGTACTTC
CASSPRAEPYEQYF
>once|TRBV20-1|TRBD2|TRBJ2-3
TGCAGTGCTAGTATTTTAGCTAGCGGGGAGGCAGATACGCAGTATTTT
CSASILASGEADTQYF
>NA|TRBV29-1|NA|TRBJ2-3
TGCAGCGTTGTAGGGGACCCATCGAGACCGTACACAGATACGCAGTATTTT
CSVVGDPSRPYTDTQYF
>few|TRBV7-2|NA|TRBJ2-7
TGTGCCAGCAGCTTAGATCAGGGGCCCTACGAGCAGTACTTC
CASSLDQGPYEQYF
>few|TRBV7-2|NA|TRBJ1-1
TGTGCCAGCAGCCGGTGGGTCTCAGGGGTCGGCACTAAAGCTTTCTTT
CASSRWVSGVGTKAFF
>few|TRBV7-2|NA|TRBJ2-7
TGTGCCAGCAGCTCCTCCGTTGGGCGGAGAACCTACGAGCAGTACTTC
CASSSSVGRRTYEQYF
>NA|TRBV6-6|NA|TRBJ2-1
TGTGCCAGCAGTTACTACGACGGATCCTACAATGAGCAGTTCTTC
CASSYYDGSYNEQFF
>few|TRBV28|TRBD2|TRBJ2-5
TGTGCCAGCAGCGACGGGACTAGCGGGTACCAAGAGACCCAGTACTTC
CASSDGTSGYQETQYF
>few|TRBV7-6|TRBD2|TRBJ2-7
TGTGCCAGCAGTTGGACTAGCGGGCACGAGCAGTACTTC
CASSWTSGHEQYF
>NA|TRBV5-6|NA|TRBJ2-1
TGTGCCAGCGGAGCGATGTCGGGTTACATTGAGCAGTTCTTC
CASGAMSGYIEQFF
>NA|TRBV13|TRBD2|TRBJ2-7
TGTGCCAGCAGCCCGAGGGGACTAGCGGGAGAGCAGTACTTC
CASSPRGLAGEQYF
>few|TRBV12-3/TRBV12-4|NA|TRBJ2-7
TGTGCCAGCTCCGCCCCCGGAGTGGCCCAGTACTTC
CASSAPGVAQYF
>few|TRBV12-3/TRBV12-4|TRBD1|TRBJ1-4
TGTGCCAGCAGTTTACGACAGGGGGCTGAAAAACTGTTTTTT
CASSLRQGAEKLFF
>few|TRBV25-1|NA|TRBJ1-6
TGTGCCAGCAGAACGGGACGGATCTATAATTCACCCCTCCACTTT
CASRTGRIYNSPLHF
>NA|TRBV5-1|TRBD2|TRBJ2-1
TGCGCCAGCAGGTCACTAGCGGGAGATAATGAGCAGTTCTTC
CASRSLAGDNEQFF
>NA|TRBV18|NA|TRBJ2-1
TGTGCCAGCTCACCACAGGTCAGGGACTACAATGAGCAGTTCTTC
CASSPQVRDYNEQFF